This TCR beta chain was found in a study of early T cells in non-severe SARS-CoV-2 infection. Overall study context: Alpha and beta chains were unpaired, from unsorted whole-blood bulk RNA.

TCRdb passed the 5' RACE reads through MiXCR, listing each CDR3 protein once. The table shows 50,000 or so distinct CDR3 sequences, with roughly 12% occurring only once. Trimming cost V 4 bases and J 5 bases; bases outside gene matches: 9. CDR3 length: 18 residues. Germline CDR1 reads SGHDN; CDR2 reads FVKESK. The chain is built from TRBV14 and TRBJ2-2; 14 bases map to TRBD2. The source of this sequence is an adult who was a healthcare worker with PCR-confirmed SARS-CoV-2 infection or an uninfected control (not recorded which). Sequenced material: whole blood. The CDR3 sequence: CASSPGTSGSPRTGELFF. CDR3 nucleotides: TGTGCCAGCAGCCCTGGGACTAGCGGGAGTCCCCGGACCGGGGAGCTGTTTTTT. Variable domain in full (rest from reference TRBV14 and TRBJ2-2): EAGVTQFPSHSVIEKGQTVTLRCDPISGHDNLYWYRRVMGKEIKFLLHFVKESKQDESGMPNNRFLAERTGGTYSTLKVQPAELEDSGVYFCASSPGTSGSPRTGELFFGEGSRLTVL.